Listed below are T cell receptor beta chains from one sample, sequenced in a study of T cell responses to AZD1222 COVID-19 vaccine. Some clones are missing from TCRdb's copy, which holds only in-frame ones; the method was immunoSEQ multiplex PCR. Here the sample spans about 120,000 clones, approximately 90% being singletons. The input for sequencing was peripheral blood, taken on day 0 of AZD1222 vaccination. These receptors were obtained from an adult in good health. CDR3s include the opening cysteine and the closing phenylalanine or tryptophan. D genes are given only for firm matches. Rows may omit the clone size; those that give it use once, few, many or a size class.

j_call: TRBJ2-7; v_call: TRBV7-3; d_call: -; clone_size: few; cdr3_nt: TGTGCCAGCAGCTCCGAGGCAGGGGAAGTCTACGAGCAGTACTTC; cdr3_aa: CASSSEAGEVYEQYF
j_call: TRBJ2-6; v_call: TRBV9; d_call: -; clone_size: -; cdr3_nt: TGTGCCAGCAGCGCAGCCATATCGGGGGCCAACGTCCTGACTTTC; cdr3_aa: CASSAAISGANVLTF
j_call: TRBJ1-2; v_call: TRBV12-3/TRBV12-4; d_call: -; clone_size: -; cdr3_nt: TGTGCCAGCAGAGCGACAGGCCAAGGCTACACCTTC; cdr3_aa: CASRATGQGYTF
j_call: TRBJ1-2; v_call: TRBV3-1/TRBV3-2; d_call: TRBD1; clone_size: once; cdr3_nt: TGTGCCAGCAGCCGCGGACAGGGCCCTTTGGGCTATGGCTACACCTTC; cdr3_aa: CASSRGQGPLGYGYTF
j_call: TRBJ1-2; v_call: TRBV18; d_call: -; clone_size: -; cdr3_nt: TGTGCCAGCTCACTACAGGAGTTCGATGGCCCCGGCTACACCTTC; cdr3_aa: CASSLQEFDGPGYTF
j_call: TRBJ1-1; v_call: TRBV6-6; d_call: TRBD1; clone_size: -; cdr3_nt: TGTGCCAGCAGTAAAGACAGGGATAACACTGAAGCTTTCTTT; cdr3_aa: CASSKDRDNTEAFF
j_call: TRBJ2-7; v_call: TRBV7-9; d_call: TRBD2; clone_size: few; cdr3_nt: TGTGCCAGCAGCTTAGGTATGGGACTAGCGTATCACGAGCAGTACTTC; cdr3_aa: CASSLGMGLAYHEQYF
j_call: TRBJ1-6; v_call: TRBV5-1; d_call: -; clone_size: few; cdr3_nt: TGCGCCAGCAGCCCTACCGGGCGGGCTTATAATTCACCCCTCCACTTT; cdr3_aa: CASSPTGRAYNSPLHF
j_call: TRBJ1-6; v_call: TRBV3-1/TRBV3-2; d_call: -; clone_size: many; cdr3_nt: TGTGCCAGCAGCCAAGGGCGGCTCGGGAATTCACCCCTCCACTTT; cdr3_aa: CASSQGRLGNSPLHF
j_call: TRBJ1-5; v_call: TRBV19; d_call: -; clone_size: -; cdr3_nt: TGTGCCAGTAGTATTTATGCAGAAATTTATAGCAATCAGCCCCAGCATTTT; cdr3_aa: CASSIYAEIYSNQPQHF
j_call: TRBJ1-1; v_call: TRBV11-2; d_call: -; clone_size: -; cdr3_nt: TGTGCCAGCAGCTTGAGGTCGGTCGACACTGAAGCTTTCTTT; cdr3_aa: CASSLRSVDTEAFF
j_call: TRBJ1-2; v_call: TRBV9; d_call: TRBD1; clone_size: -; cdr3_nt: TGTGCCAGCAGCCCGAGACAGGGGCAGGATGGCTACACCTTC; cdr3_aa: CASSPRQGQDGYTF
j_call: TRBJ1-3; v_call: TRBV5-1; d_call: TRBD1; clone_size: once; cdr3_nt: TGCGCCAGCAGCTTGGGGGACAGCTCTGGAAACACCATATATTTT; cdr3_aa: CASSLGDSSGNTIYF
j_call: TRBJ2-3; v_call: TRBV5-1; d_call: TRBD2; clone_size: -; cdr3_nt: TGCGCCAGCAGCTTGGCCTTAGCGGGGGGAGATACGCAGTATTTT; cdr3_aa: CASSLALAGGDTQYF
j_call: TRBJ1-6; v_call: TRBV16; d_call: -; clone_size: -; cdr3_nt: TGTGCCAGCAGCCAATTGTGGGGTCCGGGCTCCTATAATTCACCCCTCCACTTT; cdr3_aa: CASSQLWGPGSYNSPLHF
j_call: TRBJ1-1; v_call: TRBV4-2; d_call: TRBD1; clone_size: few; cdr3_nt: TGTGCCAGCAGCCAAGTCGCGGGACAGGGGGCGCGGGGCACTGAAGCTTTCTTT; cdr3_aa: CASSQVAGQGARGTEAFF
j_call: TRBJ1-1; v_call: TRBV19; d_call: -; clone_size: -; cdr3_nt: TGTGCCAGTAGTGCCCCGGGCAGGCTCACTGAAGCTTTCTTT; cdr3_aa: CASSAPGRLTEAFF
j_call: TRBJ1-1; v_call: TRBV10-3; d_call: TRBD1; clone_size: once; cdr3_nt: TGTGCCATCAGGGGGGACAGGGGGAACACTGAAGCTTTCTTT; cdr3_aa: CAIRGDRGNTEAFF
j_call: TRBJ1-2; v_call: TRBV5-1; d_call: TRBD1; clone_size: -; cdr3_nt: TGCGCCAGCTCCTCCGGGACAGCAAACTATGGCTACACCTTC; cdr3_aa: CASSSGTANYGYTF
j_call: TRBJ2-6; v_call: TRBV18; d_call: TRBD1; clone_size: -; cdr3_nt: TGTGCCAGCTCACCGATCGGATTAGGACAGGGTCCTACTGGGGCCAACGTCCTGACTTTC; cdr3_aa: CASSPIGLGQGPTGANVLTF
j_call: TRBJ1-1; v_call: TRBV19; d_call: TRBD1; clone_size: -; cdr3_nt: TGTGCCAGTAGTATGGACAGGTTGAACACTGAAGCTTTCTTT; cdr3_aa: CASSMDRLNTEAFF
j_call: TRBJ1-2; v_call: TRBV4-3; d_call: TRBD1; clone_size: -; cdr3_nt: TGCGCCAGCAGTCCTCAGGGGGCGCCCCTAAAGGGCTACACCTTC; cdr3_aa: CASSPQGAPLKGYTF
j_call: TRBJ1-5; v_call: TRBV5-6; d_call: -; clone_size: -; cdr3_nt: TGTGCCAGCAGCTTGGGCGGGAGGGGCAATCAGCCCCAGCATTTT; cdr3_aa: CASSLGGRGNQPQHF
j_call: TRBJ2-7; v_call: TRBV12-1; d_call: -; clone_size: -; cdr3_nt: TGTGCCAGCAGCTTTGGCCGCGCGGGGGAGTCCTACGAGCAGTACTTC; cdr3_aa: CASSFGRAGESYEQYF
j_call: TRBJ2-1; v_call: TRBV5-4; d_call: TRBD1; clone_size: -; cdr3_nt: TGTGCCAGCAGCTTGGGGACAGGGGGTCTTGAGCAGTTCTTC; cdr3_aa: CASSLGTGGLEQFF
j_call: TRBJ2-3; v_call: TRBV7-3; d_call: -; clone_size: -; cdr3_nt: TGTGCCAGCAGCTTCTTGCCAGATACGCAGTATTTT; cdr3_aa: CASSFLPDTQYF
j_call: TRBJ1-5; v_call: TRBV7-8; d_call: -; clone_size: -; cdr3_nt: TGTGCCAGCAGCTTAAGACAGAGCTTTGGACAGCCCCAGCATTTT; cdr3_aa: CASSLRQSFGQPQHF
j_call: TRBJ1-3; v_call: TRBV7-2; d_call: -; clone_size: -; cdr3_nt: TGTGCCAGCAGCTTAGCCCCGCAGGGAAGTGGATTTGGTCGAAACACCATATATTTT; cdr3_aa: CASSLAPQGSGFGRNTIYF
j_call: TRBJ1-4; v_call: TRBV4-3; d_call: TRBD1; clone_size: few; cdr3_nt: TGCGCCAGCAGCCAGGCCTCCGGGACAGGGCCCGAAAAACTGTTTTTT; cdr3_aa: CASSQASGTGPEKLFF
j_call: TRBJ2-7; v_call: TRBV6-1; d_call: -; clone_size: -; cdr3_nt: TGTGCCAGCAGTGAACAGGGCTACGAGCAGTACTTC; cdr3_aa: CASSEQGYEQYF
j_call: TRBJ2-5; v_call: TRBV18; d_call: -; clone_size: -; cdr3_nt: TGTGCCAGCTCACCTGTATTAGCGGCTTTGCAAGAGACCCAGTACTTC; cdr3_aa: CASSPVLAALQETQYF
j_call: TRBJ2-1; v_call: TRBV19; d_call: TRBD2; clone_size: -; cdr3_nt: TGTGCCAGTAGTACAACTAGCGGGGGGGCGGCTTTCAATGAGCAGTTCTTC; cdr3_aa: CASSTTSGGAAFNEQFF
j_call: TRBJ1-3; v_call: TRBV7-3; d_call: -; clone_size: -; cdr3_nt: TGTGCCAGCAGCCTGGGGAACTCTGGAAACACCATATATTTT; cdr3_aa: CASSLGNSGNTIYF
j_call: TRBJ2-4; v_call: TRBV5-1; d_call: -; clone_size: -; cdr3_nt: TGCGCCAGCAGCCCAGCCGACCTAGCCAAAAACATTCAGTACTTC; cdr3_aa: CASSPADLAKNIQYF
j_call: TRBJ1-1; v_call: TRBV18; d_call: -; clone_size: -; cdr3_nt: TGTGCCAGCTCCCACCTAGACAGGTCGAACACTGAAGCTTTCTTT; cdr3_aa: CASSHLDRSNTEAFF
j_call: TRBJ1-2; v_call: TRBV6-5; d_call: -; clone_size: few; cdr3_nt: TGTGCCAGCAGTTACTCGAAGGGCCCCTACCCCTATGGCTACACCTTC; cdr3_aa: CASSYSKGPYPYGYTF
j_call: TRBJ1-3; v_call: TRBV11-3; d_call: TRBD1; clone_size: -; cdr3_nt: TGTGCCAGCAGCTTAGATCACGGCGGGACAGGAGCTCCCCAGACCATATATTTT; cdr3_aa: CASSLDHGGTGAPQTIYF
j_call: TRBJ2-3; v_call: TRBV7-3; d_call: -; clone_size: -; cdr3_nt: TGTGCCAGCAGCTTAGTAGGCTACGATACGCAGTATTTT; cdr3_aa: CASSLVGYDTQYF
j_call: TRBJ2-6; v_call: TRBV2; d_call: -; clone_size: -; cdr3_nt: TGTGCCAGCAGTGGCCGGGGTTCCTCCTTCTCTGGGGCCAACGTCCTGACTTTC; cdr3_aa: CASSGRGSSFSGANVLTF
j_call: TRBJ1-5; v_call: TRBV7-2; d_call: -; clone_size: -; cdr3_nt: TGTGCCAGCAGCTTCGAGTGGGGGGGGAATCAGCCCCAGCATTTT; cdr3_aa: CASSFEWGGNQPQHF
j_call: TRBJ2-7; v_call: TRBV6-1; d_call: -; clone_size: once; cdr3_nt: TGTGCCAGCAGTGATGGCGGGCCCTACGAGCAGTACTTC; cdr3_aa: CASSDGGPYEQYF
j_call: TRBJ2-2; v_call: TRBV5-1; d_call: -; clone_size: -; cdr3_nt: TGCGCCAGCAGCTCCGCGGGGTCCAGCCATGGCACCGGGGAGCTGTTTTTT; cdr3_aa: CASSSAGSSHGTGELFF
j_call: TRBJ2-3; v_call: TRBV6-4; d_call: -; clone_size: -; cdr3_nt: TGTGCCAGCAGTGACTCAAACACAGATACGCAGTATTTT; cdr3_aa: CASSDSNTDTQYF
j_call: TRBJ2-1; v_call: TRBV3-1/TRBV3-2; d_call: -; clone_size: -; cdr3_nt: TGTGCCAGCACTGGTTACCGCTACAATGAGCAGTTCTTC; cdr3_aa: CASTGYRYNEQFF
j_call: TRBJ1-2; v_call: TRBV6-5; d_call: -; clone_size: -; cdr3_nt: TGTGCCAGCCGGGGATTCGGCGGCTACACCTTC; cdr3_aa: CASRGFGGYTF
j_call: TRBJ1-3; v_call: TRBV27; d_call: TRBD1; clone_size: -; cdr3_nt: TGTGCCAGCCGACAGGGGGCGCATGGAAACACCATATATTTT; cdr3_aa: CASRQGAHGNTIYF
j_call: TRBJ2-1; v_call: TRBV21-1; d_call: -; clone_size: -; cdr3_nt: TGTGCCAGCAGCAAAGGTCATTTCAGGAGCAGGGGGCCGGACTTCTACAATGAGCAGTTCTTC; cdr3_aa: CASSKGHFRSRGPDFYNEQFF
j_call: TRBJ1-5; v_call: TRBV28; d_call: TRBD1; clone_size: -; cdr3_nt: TGTGCCAGCAGTTTATGGGGGGGGACAGGTAAAAATCAGCCCCAGCATTTT; cdr3_aa: CASSLWGGTGKNQPQHF
j_call: TRBJ1-1; v_call: TRBV9; d_call: -; clone_size: -; cdr3_nt: TGTGCCAGCAGCCCGACGACAGGACCTTCTCCCACTGAAGCTTTCTTT; cdr3_aa: CASSPTTGPSPTEAFF
j_call: TRBJ1-1; v_call: TRBV7-9; d_call: TRBD1; clone_size: -; cdr3_nt: TGTGCCAGCAGGACAGGGGAAACTGAAGCTTTCTTT; cdr3_aa: CASRTGETEAFF
j_call: TRBJ1-1; v_call: TRBV27; d_call: TRBD1; clone_size: few; cdr3_nt: TGTGCCAGCAGTTGGGACAGCATGAACACTGAAGCTTTCTTT; cdr3_aa: CASSWDSMNTEAFF
j_call: TRBJ1-1; v_call: TRBV7-3; d_call: -; clone_size: -; cdr3_nt: TGTGCCAGCAGCTCGAACGGACAGATGAACACTGAAGCTTTCTTT; cdr3_aa: CASSSNGQMNTEAFF
j_call: TRBJ1-1; v_call: TRBV2; d_call: TRBD1; clone_size: -; cdr3_nt: TGTGCCAGCACCACAGGGGGCGGAGGAGCTTTCTTT; cdr3_aa: CASTTGGGGAFF
j_call: TRBJ1-4; v_call: TRBV6-5; d_call: TRBD1; clone_size: -; cdr3_nt: TGTGCCAGCAGCATGACAGGGGGAGGTATTGAAAAACTGTTTTTT; cdr3_aa: CASSMTGGGIEKLFF
j_call: TRBJ1-5; v_call: TRBV5-6; d_call: -; clone_size: -; cdr3_nt: TGTGCCAGCAGCTTTTTTGACAGAAATCAGCCCCAGCATTTT; cdr3_aa: CASSFFDRNQPQHF
j_call: TRBJ2-1; v_call: TRBV5-1; d_call: -; clone_size: -; cdr3_nt: TGCGCCAGCAGCCTACCTGGGGGAAATGAGCAGTTCTTC; cdr3_aa: CASSLPGGNEQFF
j_call: TRBJ1-3; v_call: TRBV5-6; d_call: TRBD1; clone_size: -; cdr3_nt: TGTGCCAGCAGCCTAGGACAGGCAGTTGGGGGAAACACCATATATTTT; cdr3_aa: CASSLGQAVGGNTIYF
j_call: TRBJ1-5; v_call: TRBV24-1; d_call: -; clone_size: -; cdr3_nt: TGTGCCACCCCCGAGGGAGGATGGGGGGAGCGCAATCAGCCCCAGCATTTT; cdr3_aa: CATPEGGWGERNQPQHF
j_call: TRBJ2-3; v_call: TRBV5-1; d_call: TRBD1; clone_size: -; cdr3_nt: TGCGCCAGCAGCTTGGCCCTGGGGACAGGGTTTTCGTCAGATACGCAGTATTTT; cdr3_aa: CASSLALGTGFSSDTQYF
j_call: TRBJ1-2; v_call: TRBV7-9; d_call: -; clone_size: once; cdr3_nt: TGTGCCAGCAGCCCCACAGGATCCTATGGCTACACCTTC; cdr3_aa: CASSPTGSYGYTF